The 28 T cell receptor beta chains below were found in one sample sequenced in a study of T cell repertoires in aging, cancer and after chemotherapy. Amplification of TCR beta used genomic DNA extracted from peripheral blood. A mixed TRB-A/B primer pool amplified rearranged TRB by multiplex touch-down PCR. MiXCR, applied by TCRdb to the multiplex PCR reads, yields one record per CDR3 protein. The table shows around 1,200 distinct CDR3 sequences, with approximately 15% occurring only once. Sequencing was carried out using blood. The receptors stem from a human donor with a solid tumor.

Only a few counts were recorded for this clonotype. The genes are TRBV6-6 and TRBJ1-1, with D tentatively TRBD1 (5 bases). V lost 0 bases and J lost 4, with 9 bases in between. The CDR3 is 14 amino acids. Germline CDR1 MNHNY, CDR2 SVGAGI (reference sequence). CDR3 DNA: TGTGCCAGCAGTTACTCGTATACAGGCACTGAAGCTTTCTTT. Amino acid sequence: CASSYSYTGTEAFF.

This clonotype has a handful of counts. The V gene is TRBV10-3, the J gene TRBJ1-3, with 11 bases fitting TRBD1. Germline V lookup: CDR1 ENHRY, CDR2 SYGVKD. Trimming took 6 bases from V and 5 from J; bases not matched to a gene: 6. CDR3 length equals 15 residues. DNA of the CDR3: TGTGCCATCAGCCCGGGACAGGGGGGCAGAAACACCATATATTTT. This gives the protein CAISPGQGGRNTIYF.

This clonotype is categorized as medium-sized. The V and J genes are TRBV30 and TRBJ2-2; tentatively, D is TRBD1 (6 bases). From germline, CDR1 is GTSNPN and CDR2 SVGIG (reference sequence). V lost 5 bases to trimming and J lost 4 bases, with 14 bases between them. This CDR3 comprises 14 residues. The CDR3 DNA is TGTGCCTGGGCGACAGGAGACCTCACCGGGGAGCTGTTTTTT. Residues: CAWATGDLTGELFF.

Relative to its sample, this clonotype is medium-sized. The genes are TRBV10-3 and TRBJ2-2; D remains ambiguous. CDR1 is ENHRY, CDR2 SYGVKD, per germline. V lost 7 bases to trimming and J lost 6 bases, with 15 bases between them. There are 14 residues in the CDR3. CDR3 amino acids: CAITETDGAGELFF. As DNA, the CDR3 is TGTGCCATCACAGAAACAGACGGCGCCGGGGAGCTGTTTTTT.

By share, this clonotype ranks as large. The CDR3, as DNA: TGTGCCAGCAGTTACCACACCGGGACAGGGTTTCGTGGCGTCTATGGCTACACCTTC. Residues: CASSYHTGTGFRGVYGYTF. The chain is built from TRBV6-5 and TRBJ1-2; 9 positions match TRBD1. CDR1 is MNHEY, CDR2 SVGAGI, per germline. The CDR3 is 19 residues long. V gave up 2 bases and J gave up 4 bases; unmatched junction bases: 17.

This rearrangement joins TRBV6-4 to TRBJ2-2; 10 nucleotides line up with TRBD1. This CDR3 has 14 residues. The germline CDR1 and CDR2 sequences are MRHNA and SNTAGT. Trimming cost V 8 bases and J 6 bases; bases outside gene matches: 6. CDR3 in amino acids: CASRRDRGSGELFF. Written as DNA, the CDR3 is TGTGCCAGCCGCCGGGACAGGGGTTCCGGGGAGCTGTTTTTT.

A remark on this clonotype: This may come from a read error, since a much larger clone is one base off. CDR3 coding DNA: TGCAGTGCTAGTATGTTCCCGGACGGCGAGCAGTACTTC. Translation: CSASMFPDGEQYF. This rearrangement joins TRBV20-1 to TRBJ2-7; D ambiguous. Germline V CDR1 and CDR2: DFQATT, SNEGSKA (reference sequence). Trimming cost V 3 bases and J 6 bases, with 15 bases left between them. The CDR3 contains 13 residues.

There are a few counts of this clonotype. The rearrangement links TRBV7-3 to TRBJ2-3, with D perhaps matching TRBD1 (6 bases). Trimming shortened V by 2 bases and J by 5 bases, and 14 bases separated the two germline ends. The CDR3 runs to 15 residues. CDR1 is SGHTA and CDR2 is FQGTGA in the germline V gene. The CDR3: CASSLGGGGIDTQYF. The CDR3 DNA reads TGTGCCAGCAGCTTAGGGGGCGGTGGGATAGATACGCAGTATTTT. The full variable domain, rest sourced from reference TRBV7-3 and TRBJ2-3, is GAGVSQTPSNKVTEKGKYVELRCDPISGHTALYWYRQSLGQGPEFLIYFQGTGAADDSGLPNDRFFAVRPEGSVSTLKIQRTERGDSAVYLCASSLGGGGIDTQYFGPGTRLTVL.

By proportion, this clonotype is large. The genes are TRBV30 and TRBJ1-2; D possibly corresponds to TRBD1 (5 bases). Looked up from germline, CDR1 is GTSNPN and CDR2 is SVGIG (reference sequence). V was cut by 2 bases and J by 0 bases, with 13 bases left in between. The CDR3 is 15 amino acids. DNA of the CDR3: TGTGCCTGGAGTTTGGCAGGGAAAGCTAACTATGGCTACACCTTC. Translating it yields CAWSLAGKANYGYTF. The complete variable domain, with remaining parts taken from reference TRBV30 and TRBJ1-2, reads SQTIHQWPATLVQPVGSPLSLECTVEGTSNPNLYWYRQAAGRGLQLLFYSVGIGQISSEVPQNLSASRPQDRQFILSSKKLLLSDSGFYLCAWSLAGKANYGYTFGSGTRLTVV.

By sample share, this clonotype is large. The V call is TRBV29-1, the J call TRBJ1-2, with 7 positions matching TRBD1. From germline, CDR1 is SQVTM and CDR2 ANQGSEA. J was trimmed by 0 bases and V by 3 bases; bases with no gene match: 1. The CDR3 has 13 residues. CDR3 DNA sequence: TGCAGCGTTGAGACAGGGACTAACTATGGCTACACCTTC. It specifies CSVETGTNYGYTF.

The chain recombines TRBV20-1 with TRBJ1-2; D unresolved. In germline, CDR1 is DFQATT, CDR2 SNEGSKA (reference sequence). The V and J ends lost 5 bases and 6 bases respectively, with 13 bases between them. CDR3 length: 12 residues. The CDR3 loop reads CSALVPPDGYTF. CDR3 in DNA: TGCAGTGCTTTAGTCCCCCCTGATGGCTACACCTTC.

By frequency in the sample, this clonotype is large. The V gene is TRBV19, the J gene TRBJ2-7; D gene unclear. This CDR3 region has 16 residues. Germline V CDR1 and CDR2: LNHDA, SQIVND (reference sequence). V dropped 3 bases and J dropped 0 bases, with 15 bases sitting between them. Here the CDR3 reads CASSIPRGSPSYEQYF. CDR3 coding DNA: TGTGCCAGTAGTATCCCCCGAGGTAGTCCCTCCTACGAGCAGTACTTC. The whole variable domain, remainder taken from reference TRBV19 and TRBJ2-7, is DGGITQSPKYLFRKEGQNVTLSCEQNLNHDAMYWYRQDPGQGLRLIYYSQIVNDFQKGDIAEGYSVSREKKESFPLTVTSAQKNPTAFYLCASSIPRGSPSYEQYFGPGTRLTVT.

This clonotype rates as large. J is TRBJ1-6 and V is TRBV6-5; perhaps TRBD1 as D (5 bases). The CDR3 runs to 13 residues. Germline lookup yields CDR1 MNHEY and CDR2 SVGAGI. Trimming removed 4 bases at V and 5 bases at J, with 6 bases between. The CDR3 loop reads CASSWGDNSPLHF. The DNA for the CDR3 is TGTGCCAGCAGTTGGGGCGATAATTCACCCCTCCACTTT.

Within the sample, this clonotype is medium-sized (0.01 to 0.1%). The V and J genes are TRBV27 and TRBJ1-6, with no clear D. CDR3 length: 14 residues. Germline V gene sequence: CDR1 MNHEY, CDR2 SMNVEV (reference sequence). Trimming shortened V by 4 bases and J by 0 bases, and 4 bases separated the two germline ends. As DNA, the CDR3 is TGTGCCAGCAGTTGGGTCTCCTATAATTCACCCCTCCACTTT. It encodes CASSWVSYNSPLHF.

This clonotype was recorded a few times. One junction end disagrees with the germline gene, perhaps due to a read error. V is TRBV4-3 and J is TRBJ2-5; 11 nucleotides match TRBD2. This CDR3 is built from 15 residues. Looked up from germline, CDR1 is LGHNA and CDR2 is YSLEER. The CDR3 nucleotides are TGTGCCAGCAGCCAAGAGACTAGCGGGGCAGAGACCCAGTACTTC. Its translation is CASSQETSGAETQYF.

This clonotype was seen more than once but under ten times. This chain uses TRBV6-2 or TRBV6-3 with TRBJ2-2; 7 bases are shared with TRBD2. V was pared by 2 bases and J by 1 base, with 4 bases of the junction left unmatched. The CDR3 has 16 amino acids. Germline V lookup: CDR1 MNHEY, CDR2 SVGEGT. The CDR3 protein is CASSYMGLQNTGELFF. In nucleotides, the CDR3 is TGTGCCAGCAGTTACATGGGACTACAGAACACCGGGGAGCTGTTTTTT.

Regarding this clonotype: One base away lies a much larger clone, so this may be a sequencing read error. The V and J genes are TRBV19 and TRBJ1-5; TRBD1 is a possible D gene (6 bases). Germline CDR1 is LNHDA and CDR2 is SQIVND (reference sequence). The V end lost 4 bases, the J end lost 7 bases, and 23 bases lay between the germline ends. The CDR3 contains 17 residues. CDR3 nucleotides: TGTGCCAGTAGTAAGTTACCCGGGACAAGGACCAGCCAGCCCCAGCATTTT. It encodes CASSKLPGTRTSQPQHF. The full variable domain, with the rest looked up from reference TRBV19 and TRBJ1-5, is DGGITQSPKYLFRKEGQNVTLSCEQNLNHDAMYWYRQDPGQGLRLIYYSQIVNDFQKGDIAEGYSVSREKKESFPLTVTSAQKNPTAFYLCASSKLPGTRTSQPQHFGDGTRLSIL.

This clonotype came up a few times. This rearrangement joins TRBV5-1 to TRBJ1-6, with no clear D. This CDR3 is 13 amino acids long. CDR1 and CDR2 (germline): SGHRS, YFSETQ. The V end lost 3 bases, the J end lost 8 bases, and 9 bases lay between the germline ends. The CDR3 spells CASSSVLDSPLHF. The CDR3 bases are TGCGCCAGCAGCTCCGTACTGGATTCACCCCTCCACTTT.

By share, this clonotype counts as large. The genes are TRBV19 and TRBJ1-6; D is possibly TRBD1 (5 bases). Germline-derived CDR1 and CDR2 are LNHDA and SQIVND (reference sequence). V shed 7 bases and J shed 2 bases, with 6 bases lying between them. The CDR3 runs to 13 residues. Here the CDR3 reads CASMGAYNSPLHF. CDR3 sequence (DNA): TGTGCCAGTATGGGGGCCTATAATTCACCCCTCCACTTT. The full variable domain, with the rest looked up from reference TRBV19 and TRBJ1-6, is DGGITQSPKYLFRKEGQNVTLSCEQNLNHDAMYWYRQDPGQGLRLIYYSQIVNDFQKGDIAEGYSVSREKKESFPLTVTSAQKNPTAFYLCASMGAYNSPLHFGNGTRLTVT.

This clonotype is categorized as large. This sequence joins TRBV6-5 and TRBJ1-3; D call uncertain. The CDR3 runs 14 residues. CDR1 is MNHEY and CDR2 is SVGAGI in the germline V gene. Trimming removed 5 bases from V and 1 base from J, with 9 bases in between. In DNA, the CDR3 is TGTGCCAGCAGTAAAATACCGTCTGGAAACACCATATATTTT. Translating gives CASSKIPSGNTIYF.

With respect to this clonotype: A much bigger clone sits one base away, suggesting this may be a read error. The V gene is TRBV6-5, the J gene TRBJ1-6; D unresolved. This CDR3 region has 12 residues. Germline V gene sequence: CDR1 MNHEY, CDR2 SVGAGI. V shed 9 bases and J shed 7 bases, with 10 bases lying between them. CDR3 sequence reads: CASQRYNSPLHF. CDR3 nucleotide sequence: TGTGCCAGTCAACGTTACAATTCACCCCTCCACTTT.

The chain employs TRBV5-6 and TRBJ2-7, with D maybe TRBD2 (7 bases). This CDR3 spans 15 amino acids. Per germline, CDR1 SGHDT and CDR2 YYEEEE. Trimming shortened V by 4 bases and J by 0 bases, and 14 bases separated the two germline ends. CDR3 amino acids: CASSRRGAHSYEQYF. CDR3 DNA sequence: TGTGCCAGCAGCCGACGGGGGGCCCACTCCTACGAGCAGTACTTC. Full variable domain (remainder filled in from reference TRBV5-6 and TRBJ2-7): DAGVTQSPTHLIKTRGQQVTLRCSPKSGHDTVSWYQQALGQGPQFIFQYYEEEERQRGNFPDRFSGHQFPNYSSELNVNALLLGDSALYLCASSRRGAHSYEQYFGPGTRLTVT.

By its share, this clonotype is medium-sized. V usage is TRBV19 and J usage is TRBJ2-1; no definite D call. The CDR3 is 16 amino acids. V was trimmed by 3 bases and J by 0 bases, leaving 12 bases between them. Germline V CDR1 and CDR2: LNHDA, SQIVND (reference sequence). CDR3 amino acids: CASSILTPGSYNEQFF. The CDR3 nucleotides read TGTGCCAGTAGTATCTTGACCCCGGGCTCCTACAATGAGCAGTTCTTC. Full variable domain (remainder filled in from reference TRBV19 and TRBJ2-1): DGGITQSPKYLFRKEGQNVTLSCEQNLNHDAMYWYRQDPGQGLRLIYYSQIVNDFQKGDIAEGYSVSREKKESFPLTVTSAQKNPTAFYLCASSILTPGSYNEQFFGPGTRLTVL.

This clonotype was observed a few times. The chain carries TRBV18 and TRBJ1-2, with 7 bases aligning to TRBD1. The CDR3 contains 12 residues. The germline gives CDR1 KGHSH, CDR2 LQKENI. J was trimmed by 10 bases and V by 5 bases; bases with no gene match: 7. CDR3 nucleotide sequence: TGTGCCAGCTCAATTACAGGGGAAGTCTACACCTTC. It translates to CASSITGEVYTF.

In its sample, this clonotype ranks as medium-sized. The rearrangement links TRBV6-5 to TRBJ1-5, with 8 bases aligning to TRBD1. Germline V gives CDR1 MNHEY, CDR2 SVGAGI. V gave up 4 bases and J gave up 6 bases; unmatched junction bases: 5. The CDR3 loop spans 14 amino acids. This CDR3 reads CASSSQGEGQPQHF. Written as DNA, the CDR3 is TGTGCCAGCAGTTCACAGGGGGAGGGTCAGCCCCAGCATTTT.

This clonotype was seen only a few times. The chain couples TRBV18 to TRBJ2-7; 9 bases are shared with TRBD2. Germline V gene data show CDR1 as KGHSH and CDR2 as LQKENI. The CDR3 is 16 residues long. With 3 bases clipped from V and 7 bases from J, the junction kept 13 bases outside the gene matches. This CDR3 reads CASSPVSAGGLEEQYF. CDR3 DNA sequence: TGTGCCAGCTCACCGGTCTCAGCGGGAGGCCTGGAGGAGCAGTACTTC.

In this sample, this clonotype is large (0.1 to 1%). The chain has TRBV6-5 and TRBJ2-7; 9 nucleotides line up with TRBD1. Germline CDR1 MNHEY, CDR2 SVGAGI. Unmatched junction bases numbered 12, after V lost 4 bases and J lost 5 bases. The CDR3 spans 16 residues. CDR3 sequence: CASSWGNNRGRHEQYF. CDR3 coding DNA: TGTGCCAGCAGTTGGGGCAATAACAGGGGGCGACACGAGCAGTACTTC.

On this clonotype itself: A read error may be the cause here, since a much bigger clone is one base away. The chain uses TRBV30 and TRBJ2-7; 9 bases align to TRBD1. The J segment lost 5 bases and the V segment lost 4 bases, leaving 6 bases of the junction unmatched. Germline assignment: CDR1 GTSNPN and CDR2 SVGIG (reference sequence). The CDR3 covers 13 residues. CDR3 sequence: CAWNRDRDDEQYF. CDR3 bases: TGTGCCTGGAACCGGGACAGGGATGACGAGCAGTACTTC. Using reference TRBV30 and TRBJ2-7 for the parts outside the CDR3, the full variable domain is SQTIHQWPATLVQPVGSPLSLECTVEGTSNPNLYWYRQAAGRGLQLLFYSVGIGQISSEVPQNLSASRPQDRQFILSSKKLLLSDSGFYLCAWNRDRDDEQYFGPGTRLTVT.